This TCR beta chain is from a study of T cell responses to AZD1222 COVID-19 vaccine. Study-wide results and caveats: Dominant at 160-218 and 743-854, vaccine-associated CD4 TCRs also spanned spike. Two AZD1222 administrations were followed by greater Spike-specific TCR breadth and depth.

The CDR3 sequence is 16 residues long. V gave up 2 bases and J gave up 7 bases, with 18 bases separating them. Per germline, CDR1 KGHSH and CDR2 LQKENI. Notes on this clone: No antigen is known for it.

Some clones are missing from TCRdb's copy, which holds only in-frame ones; the method was immunoSEQ multiplex PCR. Here the sample spans about 88,000 clones, more than 75% being singletons. This specimen was peripheral blood, taken on day 0 of MenACWY control vaccination. The genes are TRBV18 and TRBJ1-3, with D perhaps matching TRBD1 (5 bases). This TCR came from an adult in good health. DNA for the CDR3: TGTGCCAGCTCACCAATCCAACAGGTCGAAGCTAACACCATATATTTT. Its translation: CASSPIQQVEANTIYF.